Presented here are 25 T cell receptor beta chains from one specimen sequenced in a study of preoperative IRX-2 immunotherapy in early breast cancer. The sample's treatment: preoperative locoregional IRX-2 cytokine immunotherapy. Assay used: immunoSEQ multiplex PCR; TCRdb lists only in-frame clones, some missing. The data contain about 23,000 clones, 80% to 90% of them singletons. Sequencing used tumor tissue, obtained after IRX-2 immunotherapy. The receptors were sampled from a human donor with breast cancer.

The chain combines TRBV10-2 with TRBJ1-5, with 8 nucleotides matching TRBD1. The CDR3 sequence is 18 residues long. Looked up from germline, CDR1 is WSHSY and CDR2 is SAAADI. Trimming cost V 2 bases and J 2 bases; bases outside gene matches: 11. The CDR3 sequence: CASSEGAGGYRGNQPQHF. CDR3 coding DNA: TGCGCCAGCAGTGAGGGGGCAGGGGGCTATCGGGGCAATCAGCCCCAGCATTTT.

The count of this clone is one. This chain uses TRBV6-5 with TRBJ1-1; D is undetermined. The germline gives CDR1 MNHEY, CDR2 SVGAGI. Trimming took 3 bases from V and 8 from J, leaving 7 bases between them. The CDR3 length is 11 residues. The CDR3 region has the DNA TGTGCCAGCAGTTATAACCGGGAAGCTTTCTTT. This gives the protein CASSYNREAFF.

The V call is TRBV5-6, the J call TRBJ1-2; 7 nucleotides match TRBD1. V gave up 0 bases and J gave up 4 bases; unmatched junction bases: 3. The CDR3 consists of 14 residues. Germline CDR1 is SGHDT and CDR2 is YYEEEE. CDR3 residues: CASSLDPGGYGYTF. The CDR3 DNA sequence: TGTGCCAGCAGCTTGGACCCAGGGGGCTATGGCTACACCTTC.

The V gene is TRBV19, the J gene TRBJ2-1; 13 nucleotides line up with TRBD2. The CDR3 extends over 16 amino acids. Germline lookup yields CDR1 LNHDA and CDR2 SQIVND (reference sequence). J was trimmed by 2 bases and V by 10 bases; bases with no gene match: 8. The CDR3 DNA reads TGTGCCACCAATCCCGGGACTAGCGGGACCTACAATGAGCAGTTCTTC. Its translation is CATNPGTSGTYNEQFF. The full variable domain, with the rest looked up from reference TRBV19 and TRBJ2-1, is DGGITQSPKYLFRKEGQNVTLSCEQNLNHDAMYWYRQDPGQGLRLIYYSQIVNDFQKGDIAEGYSVSREKKESFPLTVTSAQKNPTAFYLCATNPGTSGTYNEQFFGPGTRLTVL.

The DNA for the CDR3 is TGTGCCAGCAGCGTAGTTTCGGGACAGGGGAACAATGAGCAGTTCTTC. As protein: CASSVVSGQGNNEQFF. The chain uses TRBV9 and TRBJ2-1; 10 nucleotides match TRBD1. V lost 0 bases to trimming and J lost 5 bases; unmatched junction nucleotides: 5. CDR3 length: 16 amino acids. CDR1 SGDLS and CDR2 YYNGEE come from the germline V gene.

The chain joins TRBV25-1 to TRBJ2-2; no clear D. The CDR3 spans 14 residues. V was cut by 4 bases and J by 4 bases, with 10 bases left in between. CDR1 and CDR2 (germline): MGHDK, SYGVNS. The CDR3 DNA is TGTGCCAGCAGTGGATCCCCGAGCACCGGGGAGCTGTTTTTT. Translation: CASSGSPSTGELFF. The whole variable domain, remainder taken from reference TRBV25-1 and TRBJ2-2, is EADIYQTPRYLVIGTGKKITLECSQTMGHDKMYWYQQDPGMELHLIHYSYGVNSTEKGDLSSESTVSRIRTEHFPLTLESARPSHTSQYLCASSGSPSTGELFFGEGSRLTVL.

This chain connects TRBV5-1 to TRBJ2-7; 7 bases fit TRBD1. Germline lookup yields CDR1 SGHRS and CDR2 YFSETQ. The CDR3 covers 14 residues. The V segment lost 4 bases and the J segment 5 bases; nucleotides outside the gene matches: 9. CDR3 coding DNA: TGCGCCAGCAGCCGACAGGGACCTATGGACGAGCAGTACTTC. Translation gives CASSRQGPMDEQYF. Full variable domain (outside the CDR3, taken from reference TRBV5-1 and TRBJ2-7): KAGVTQTPRYLIKTRGQQVTLSCSPISGHRSVSWYQQTPGQGLQFLFEYFSETQRNKGNFPGRFSGRQFSNSRSEMNVSTLELGDSALYLCASSRQGPMDEQYFGPGTRLTVT.

This sequence joins TRBV6-6 and TRBJ1-2, with a weak D call TRBD1 (6 bases). CDR3 length equals 15 residues. V dropped 2 bases and J dropped 6 bases, with 16 bases sitting between them. Germline V gene data show CDR1 as MNHNY and CDR2 as SVGAGI (reference sequence). The CDR3: CASSYPAGQKDGYTF. The CDR3 DNA reads TGTGCCAGCAGTTACCCCGCCGGACAGAAGGATGGCTACACCTTC.

The chain carries TRBV6-5 and TRBJ2-6; no definite D call. The CDR3 runs 16 residues. The V gene's germline CDR1 is MNHEY and CDR2 SVGAGI. V was pared by 4 bases and J by 0 bases, with 10 bases between. CDR3 bases: TGTGCCAGCAGTTTCTTACAGAACTCTGGGGCCAACGTCCTGACTTTC. Translation gives CASSFLQNSGANVLTF.

The J gene is TRBJ2-7, the V gene TRBV15; 11 bases agree with TRBD2. The V segment lost 3 bases and the J segment 4 bases; nucleotides outside the gene matches: 5. The CDR3 is made up of 15 amino acids. Germline lookup yields CDR1 LNHNV and CDR2 YYDKDF (reference sequence). CDR3 sequence: CATSSTSGSHYEQYF. The CDR3 DNA reads TGTGCCACCAGCAGCACTAGCGGGAGTCATTACGAGCAGTACTTC.

The chain employs TRBV4-2 and TRBJ1-2; D unresolved. From germline, CDR1 is LGHNA and CDR2 YNFKEQ. V lost 0 bases and J 3 bases, leaving 14 bases between the germline ends. This CDR3 comprises 16 residues. CDR3 sequence reads: CASSQDVQPRDYGYTF. For the CDR3, the DNA is TGTGCCAGCAGCCAAGATGTCCAGCCGAGGGACTATGGCTACACCTTC.

The V gene is TRBV5-4, the J gene TRBJ2-7, with D tentatively TRBD2 (6 bases). V was cut by 3 bases and J by 0 bases, with 13 bases left in between. This CDR3 is 15 amino acids long. In germline, CDR1 is SGHNT, CDR2 YYREEE (reference sequence). The DNA of the CDR3 is TGTGCCAGCAGCTCCGGGACTCTGAGCTCCTACGAGCAGTACTTC. It specifies CASSSGTLSSYEQYF.

The chain uses TRBV7-2 and TRBJ2-7; perhaps D is TRBD1 or TRBD2 (5 bases each). Per the germline V gene, CDR1 is SGHTA and CDR2 is FQGNSA. Trimming removed 6 bases from V and 1 base from J, with 22 bases in between. This CDR3 contains 17 residues. Here the CDR3 reads CASSPGSGRQASYEQYF. CDR3 sequence (DNA): TGTGCCAGCAGTCCCGGGTCGGGGCGTCAGGCTTCCTACGAGCAGTACTTC. Drawing the rest from reference TRBV7-2 and TRBJ2-7, the complete variable domain is GAGVSQSPSNKVTEKGKDVELRCDPISGHTALYWYRQSLGQGLEFLIYFQGNSAPDKSGLPSDRFSAERTGGSVSTLTIQRTQQEDSAVYLCASSPGSGRQASYEQYFGPGTRLTVT.

The V and J genes are TRBV29-1 and TRBJ2-7, with D possibly being TRBD2 (7 bases). Trimming cost V 7 bases and J 5 bases, with 21 bases left between them. Germline CDR1 SQVTM, CDR2 ANQGSEA. CDR3 size: 14 residues. CDR3 residues: CSAGGGQGGNEQYF. CDR3 sequence (DNA): TGCAGCGCTGGGGGGGGGCAGGGTGGAAACGAGCAGTACTTC.

The V gene is TRBV7-2, the J gene TRBJ2-2; 9 bases match TRBD1. The CDR3 length is 16 residues. The J segment lost 4 bases and the V segment lost 1 base, leaving 4 bases of the junction unmatched. Looked up from germline, CDR1 is SGHTA and CDR2 is FQGNSA. The CDR3 spells CASSLEGQGGTGELFF. The CDR3, as DNA: TGTGCCAGCAGCTTAGAGGGACAGGGCGGCACCGGGGAGCTGTTTTTT. The complete variable domain, with remaining parts taken from reference TRBV7-2 and TRBJ2-2, reads GAGVSQSPSNKVTEKGKDVELRCDPISGHTALYWYRQSLGQGLEFLIYFQGNSAPDKSGLPSDRFSAERTGGSVSTLTIQRTQQEDSAVYLCASSLEGQGGTGELFFGEGSRLTVL.

This chain connects TRBV21-1 to TRBJ2-7; the D call of TRBD1 is as the table states it, not checked on the DNA. TRBV21-1 has pseudogene status. The CDR3 has 15 amino acids. The DNA of the CDR3 is TGTGCCAGCAGCAAAGACCGGGACAGGGACTACGAGCAGTACTTC. Its protein is CASSKDRDRDYEQYF.

The chain has TRBV27 and TRBJ1-5; tentative D call: TRBD1 (5 bases). This CDR3 region has 12 residues. Germline CDR1 is MNHEY and CDR2 is SMNVEV (reference sequence). V lost 6 bases and J 5 bases, leaving 8 bases between the germline ends. The CDR3 sequence: CASRLGDQPQHF. The DNA of the CDR3 is TGTGCCAGCAGGCTAGGGGATCAGCCCCAGCATTTT.

This clone was seen only a few times. V usage is TRBV5-1 and J usage is TRBJ2-7; D is possibly TRBD1 (5 bases). V dropped 4 bases and J dropped 5 bases, with 13 bases sitting between them. The CDR3 has 13 residues. The germline gives CDR1 SGHRS, CDR2 YFSETQ. CDR3 nucleotides: TGCGCCAGCAGCACCGACAGCCTGGACGAGCAGTACTTC. Amino acids: CASSTDSLDEQYF.

V usage is TRBV7-9 and J usage is TRBJ2-6, with a weak D call TRBD2 (6 bases). This CDR3 is built from 17 residues. V lost 3 bases to trimming and J lost 1 base, with 13 bases between them. CDR1 and CDR2 (germline): SEHNR, FQNEAQ (reference sequence). The CDR3 protein is CASSFTGSSSGANVLTF. CDR3 coding DNA: TGTGCCAGCAGCTTCACCGGGAGCTCTTCTGGGGCCAACGTCCTGACTTTC. Filled out from reference TRBV7-9 and TRBJ2-6, the complete variable domain reads DTGVSQNPRHKITKRGQNVTFRCDPISEHNRLYWYRQTLGQGPEFLTYFQNEAQLEKSRLLSDRFSAERPKGSFSTLEIQRTEQGDSAMYLCASSFTGSSSGANVLTFGAGSRLTVL.

This clone was counted a single time. The V gene is TRBV27, the J gene TRBJ2-1; 8 bases line up with TRBD1. Germline CDR1 is MNHEY and CDR2 is SMNVEV (reference sequence). The CDR3 is 16 residues long. The trim removed 6 bases at V and 8 bases at J, leaving 15 bases unmatched. The DNA of the CDR3 is TGTGCCAGCAGACTTGACAGGGGATCCGTCCGAGATGAGCAGTTCTTC. Translation: CASRLDRGSVRDEQFF.

This chain joins TRBV13 and TRBJ2-7; 9 positions agree with TRBD1. V lost 3 bases to trimming and J lost 3 bases; unmatched junction nucleotides: 9. The CDR3 length is 16 residues. Looked up from germline, CDR1 is PRHDT and CDR2 is FYEKMQ (reference sequence). CDR3 DNA: TGTGCCAGCAGCTTGGCGGGACAGGGTATCCTCTACGAGCAGTACTTC. Its protein is CASSLAGQGILYEQYF.

This clone was seen more than once but under ten times. The chain carries TRBV6-6 and TRBJ1-5; 7 positions match TRBD1. The V segment lost 7 bases and the J segment 6 bases; nucleotides outside the gene matches: 12. The CDR3 contains 15 residues. CDR1 MNHNY and CDR2 SVGAGI come from the germline V gene (reference sequence). CDR3 protein: CASTIGQAGGQPQHF. The CDR3 DNA reads TGTGCCAGCACTATCGGACAGGCGGGGGGTCAGCCCCAGCATTTT.

The V call is TRBV18, the J call TRBJ2-7; no definite D call. Germline CDR1 reads KGHSH; CDR2 reads LQKENI. The ends were cut back, 0 bases at V and 2 bases at J, with 11 bases in the middle. The length of the CDR3 is 15 residues. The CDR3 spells CASSPPAAAAYEQYF. DNA for the CDR3: TGTGCCAGCTCACCACCGGCGGCGGCAGCCTACGAGCAGTACTTC.

The chain carries TRBV5-1 and TRBJ2-2; D remains ambiguous. Germline CDR1 SGHRS, CDR2 YFSETQ. The CDR3 contains 16 residues. With 0 bases removed from V and 5 bases from J, the gap between germline ends came to 14 bases. CDR3 sequence: CASSLAPSGWTGELFF. CDR3 DNA sequence: TGCGCCAGCAGCTTGGCCCCAAGTGGTTGGACCGGGGAGCTGTTTTTT.

The chain uses TRBV14 and TRBJ2-5; D gene unclear. The CDR3 sequence is 14 residues long. V was trimmed by 0 bases and J by 13 bases, leaving 18 bases between them. The germline CDR1 and CDR2 sequences are SGHDN and FVKESK. In DNA, the CDR3 is TGTGCCAGCAGCCAAGATGGGTGGGCACCCCGGCGGTACTTC. Its translation: CASSQDGWAPRRYF.